This entry is about one T cell receptor beta chain. Its antigen is as yet unknown. Germline-derived CDR1 and CDR2 are SEHNR and FQNEAQ (reference sequence). This CDR3 is 13 amino acids long. With V trimmed by 11 bases and J by 1 base, 7 bases remained unmatched. Time point meaning: week 47, end of study. The vaccine gave 300 ug of a 20-mer mutant IDH1 peptide subcutaneously per dose. Each tumor in the donors was a new WHO grade 3 or 4 astrocytoma, IDH1-mutant and ATRX-lost. These data originate in a study of a mutant IDH1 vaccine in newly diagnosed glioma. Overall study: Vaccination followed radiotherapy alone by 4-6 weeks, or accompanied temozolomide cycles. The treated population exhibited a male proportion of roughly 62%, a female proportion of 37.5%, and a mean age of about 40 years. Broader study findings: Immune responses arising from the vaccine appeared in approximately 93% of patients.

Sequenced by immunoSEQ multiplex PCR; TCRdb stores in-frame clones only, minus some. The table lists tens of thousands of clones, around three quarters of them singletons. The source material was PBMCs, sampled from a glioma patient whose treatment included an IDH1 peptide vaccine. The V and J genes are TRBV7-9 and TRBJ2-7; 8 bases match TRBD1. The sequence came from a man in his fifties or sixties with glioma. CDR3 loop: CALGTGLSYEQYF. CDR3 bases: TGTGCCCTCGGGACAGGACTTTCCTACGAGCAGTACTTC.